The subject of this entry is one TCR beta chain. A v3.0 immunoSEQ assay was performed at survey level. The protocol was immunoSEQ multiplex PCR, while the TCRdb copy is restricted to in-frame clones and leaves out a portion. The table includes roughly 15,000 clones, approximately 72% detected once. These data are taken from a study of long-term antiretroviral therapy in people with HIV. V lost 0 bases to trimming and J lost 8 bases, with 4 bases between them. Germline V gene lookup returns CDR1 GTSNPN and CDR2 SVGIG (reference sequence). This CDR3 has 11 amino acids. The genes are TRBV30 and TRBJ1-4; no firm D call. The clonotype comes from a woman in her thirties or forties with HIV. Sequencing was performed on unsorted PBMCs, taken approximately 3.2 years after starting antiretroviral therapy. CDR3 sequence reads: CAWSVGEKLFF. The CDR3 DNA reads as TGTGCCTGGAGTGTGGGGGAAAAACTGTTTTTT.